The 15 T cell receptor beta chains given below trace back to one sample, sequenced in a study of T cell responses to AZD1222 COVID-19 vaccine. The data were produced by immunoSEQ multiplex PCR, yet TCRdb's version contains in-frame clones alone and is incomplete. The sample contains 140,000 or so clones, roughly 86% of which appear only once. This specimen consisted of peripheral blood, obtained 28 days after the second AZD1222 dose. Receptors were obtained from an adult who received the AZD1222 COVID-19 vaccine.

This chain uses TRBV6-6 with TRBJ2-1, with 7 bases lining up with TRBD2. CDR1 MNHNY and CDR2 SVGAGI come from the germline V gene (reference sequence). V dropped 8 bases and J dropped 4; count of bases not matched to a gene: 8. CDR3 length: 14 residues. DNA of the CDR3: TGTGCCAGCTCTTGGCGGGAGAGGTACAATGAGCAGTTCTTC. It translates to CASSWRERYNEQFF.

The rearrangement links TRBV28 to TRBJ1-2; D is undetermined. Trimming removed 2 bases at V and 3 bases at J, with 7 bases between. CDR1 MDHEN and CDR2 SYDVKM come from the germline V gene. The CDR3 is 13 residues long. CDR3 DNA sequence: TGTGCCAGCAGTTTAAACTATGACTATGGCTACACCTTC. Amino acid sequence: CASSLNYDYGYTF.

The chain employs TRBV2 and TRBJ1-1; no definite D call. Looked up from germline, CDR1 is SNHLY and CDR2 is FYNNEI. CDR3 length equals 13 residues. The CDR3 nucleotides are TGTGGGACCGAAGGACGGCTGAACACTGAAGCTTTCTTT. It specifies CGTEGRLNTEAFF.

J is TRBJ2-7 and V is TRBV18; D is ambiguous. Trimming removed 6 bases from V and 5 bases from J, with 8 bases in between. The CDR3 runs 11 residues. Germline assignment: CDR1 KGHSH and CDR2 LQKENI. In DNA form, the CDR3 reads TGTGCCAGCTCCCAGTCCCACGAGCAGTACTTC. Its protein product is CASSQSHEQYF.

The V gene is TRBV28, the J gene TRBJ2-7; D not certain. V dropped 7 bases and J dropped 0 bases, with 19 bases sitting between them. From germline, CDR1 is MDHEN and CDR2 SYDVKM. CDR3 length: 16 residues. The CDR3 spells CASIPNWGTLSYEQYF. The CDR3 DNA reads TGTGCCAGCATCCCCAATTGGGGAACCCTCTCCTACGAGCAGTACTTC.

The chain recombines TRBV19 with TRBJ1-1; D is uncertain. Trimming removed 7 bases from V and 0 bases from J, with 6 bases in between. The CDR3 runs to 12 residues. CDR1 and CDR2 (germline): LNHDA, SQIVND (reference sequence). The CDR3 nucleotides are TGTGCCAGTACCAATATGAACACTGAAGCTTTCTTT. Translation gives CASTNMNTEAFF.

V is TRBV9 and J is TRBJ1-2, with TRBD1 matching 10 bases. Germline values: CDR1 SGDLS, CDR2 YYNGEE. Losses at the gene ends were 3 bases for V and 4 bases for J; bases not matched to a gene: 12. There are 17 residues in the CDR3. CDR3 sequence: CASSAQGTGALSYGYTF. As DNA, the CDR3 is TGTGCCAGCAGCGCCCAGGGGACAGGGGCATTAAGCTATGGCTACACCTTC.

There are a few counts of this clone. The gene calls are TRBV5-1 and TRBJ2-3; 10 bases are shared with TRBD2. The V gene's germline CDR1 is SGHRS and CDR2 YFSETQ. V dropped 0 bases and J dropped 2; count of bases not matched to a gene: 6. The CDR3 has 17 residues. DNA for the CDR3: TGCGCCAGCAGCTTGGCCAGTAGCGGGGGGACCACAGATACGCAGTATTTT. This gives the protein CASSLASSGGTTDTQYF.

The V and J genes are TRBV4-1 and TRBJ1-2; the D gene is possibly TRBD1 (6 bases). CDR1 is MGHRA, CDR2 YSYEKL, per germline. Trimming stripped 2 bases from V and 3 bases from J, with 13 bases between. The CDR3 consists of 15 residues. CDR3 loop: CASSQLTGSDYGYTF. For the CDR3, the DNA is TGCGCCAGCAGCCAACTCACAGGGAGCGACTATGGCTACACCTTC.

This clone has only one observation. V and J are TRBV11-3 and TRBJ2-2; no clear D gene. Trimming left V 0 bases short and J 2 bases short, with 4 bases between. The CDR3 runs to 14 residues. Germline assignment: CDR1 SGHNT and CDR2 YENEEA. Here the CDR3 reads CASSLEVNTGELFF. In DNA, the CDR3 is TGTGCCAGCAGCTTAGAAGTTAACACCGGGGAGCTGTTTTTT.

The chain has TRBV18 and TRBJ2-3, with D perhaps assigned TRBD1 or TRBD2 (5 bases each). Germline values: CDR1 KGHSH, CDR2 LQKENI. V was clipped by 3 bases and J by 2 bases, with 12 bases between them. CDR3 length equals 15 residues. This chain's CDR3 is CASSPGRWYTDTQYF. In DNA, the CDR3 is TGTGCCAGCTCACCGGGACGGTGGTACACAGATACGCAGTATTTT.

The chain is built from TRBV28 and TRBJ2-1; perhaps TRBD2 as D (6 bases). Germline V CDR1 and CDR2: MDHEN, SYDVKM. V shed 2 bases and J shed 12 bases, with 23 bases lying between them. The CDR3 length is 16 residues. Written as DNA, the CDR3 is TGTGCCAGCAGTTTAAGCATCGGCGGGGTGCCCTCATGGCAGTTCTTC. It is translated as CASSLSIGGVPSWQFF.

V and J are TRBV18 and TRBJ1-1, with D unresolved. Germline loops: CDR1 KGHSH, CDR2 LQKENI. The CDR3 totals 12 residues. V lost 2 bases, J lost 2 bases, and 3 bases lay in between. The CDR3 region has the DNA TGTGCCAGCTCACCATCAAACACTGAAGCTTTCTTT. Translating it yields CASSPSNTEAFF.

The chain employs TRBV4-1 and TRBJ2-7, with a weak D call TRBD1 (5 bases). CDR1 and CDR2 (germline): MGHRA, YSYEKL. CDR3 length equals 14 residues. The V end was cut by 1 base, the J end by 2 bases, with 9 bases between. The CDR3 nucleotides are TGCGCCAGCAGCCAAGGTGGCAGGGCCTACGAGCAGTACTTC. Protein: CASSQGGRAYEQYF.

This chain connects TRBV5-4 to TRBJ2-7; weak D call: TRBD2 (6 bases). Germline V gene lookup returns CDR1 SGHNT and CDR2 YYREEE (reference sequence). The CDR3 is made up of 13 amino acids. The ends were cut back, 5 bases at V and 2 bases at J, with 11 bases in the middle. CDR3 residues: CASRAGSTYEQYF. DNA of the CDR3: TGTGCCAGCAGGGCGGGATCCACCTACGAGCAGTACTTC.